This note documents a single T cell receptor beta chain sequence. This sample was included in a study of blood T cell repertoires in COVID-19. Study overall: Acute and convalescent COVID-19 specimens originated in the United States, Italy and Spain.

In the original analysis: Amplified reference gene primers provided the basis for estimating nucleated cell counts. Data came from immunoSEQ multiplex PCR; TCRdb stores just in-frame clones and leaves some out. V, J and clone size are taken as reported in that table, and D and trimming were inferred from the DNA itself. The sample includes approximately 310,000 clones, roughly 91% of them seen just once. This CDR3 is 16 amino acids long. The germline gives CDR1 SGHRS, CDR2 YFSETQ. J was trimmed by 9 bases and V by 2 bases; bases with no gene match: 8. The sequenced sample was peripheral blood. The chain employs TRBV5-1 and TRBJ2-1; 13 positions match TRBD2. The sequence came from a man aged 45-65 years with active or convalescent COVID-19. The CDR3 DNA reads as TGCGCCAGCAGCTTAGGCCCACTAGCGGGAGGGAGTGAGCAGTTCTTC. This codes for CASSLGPLAGGSEQFF.